Following are 30 T cell receptor beta chains from one sample sequenced in a study of blood T cell repertoires in COVID-19. The data were produced by immunoSEQ multiplex PCR, yet TCRdb's version contains in-frame clones alone and is incomplete. The sample consists of hundreds of thousands of clones, 85% to 90% of them appearing once. The material sequenced was peripheral blood. The origin of the receptors is a woman between 50 and 59 years old with COVID-19, enrolled during active disease.

This clone was seen a single time. This chain connects TRBV6-2 or TRBV6-3 to TRBJ2-5; tentative D call: TRBD1 (5 bases). The length of the CDR3 is 15 residues. Germline-derived CDR1 and CDR2 are MNHEY and SVGEGT. Between the trimmed V and J ends, which lost 0 bases and 5 bases, there was a span of 13 bases. The CDR3 reads CASSYSGLISETQYF. The CDR3 DNA is TGTGCCAGCAGTTACTCGGGGCTCATTTCCGAGACCCAGTACTTC.

The chain carries TRBV7-2 and TRBJ1-2, with D possibly being TRBD1 (5 bases). The V end was cut by 1 base, the J end by 0 bases, with 9 bases between. The germline gives CDR1 SGHTA, CDR2 FQGNSA. CDR3 length: 15 amino acids. CDR3 sequence reads: CASSLDRRANYGYTF. In nucleotides, the CDR3 is TGTGCCAGCAGCTTAGACAGGAGAGCTAACTATGGCTACACCTTC.

This clone has only a few counts. V is TRBV2 and J is TRBJ1-5, with D possibly matching TRBD1 (5 bases). Deletions cut 6 bases from V and 1 base from J, with 7 bases between. Germline V gives CDR1 SNHLY, CDR2 FYNNEI. This CDR3 comprises 13 residues. CDR3 coding DNA: TGTGCCAGCAGGGCAGGGAGCAATCAGCCCCAGCATTTT. Its translation: CASRAGSNQPQHF. Filled out from reference TRBV2 and TRBJ1-5, the complete variable domain reads EPEVTQTPSHQVTQMGQEVILRCVPISNHLYFYWYRQILGQKVEFLVSFYNNEISEKSEIFDDQFSVERPDGSNFTLKIRSTKLEDSAMYFCASRAGSNQPQHFGDGTRLSIL.

This rearrangement joins TRBV11-3 to TRBJ1-6, with D possibly TRBD1 on 6 matching bases. CDR1 and CDR2 from the germline V gene are SGHNT and YENEEA. The CDR3 covers 16 residues. V was trimmed by 1 base and J by 5 bases, leaving 12 bases between them. The CDR3, as DNA: TGTGCCAGCAGCTTAGTGGGGGCAGGACATAATTCACCCCTCCACTTT. Encoded protein: CASSLVGAGHNSPLHF.

The rearrangement uses TRBV10-3 and TRBJ2-1; no firm D call. This CDR3 has 13 residues. CDR1 ENHRY and CDR2 SYGVKD come from the germline V gene. Trimming left V 3 bases short and J 6 bases short, with 9 bases between. The CDR3 DNA reads TGTGCCATCAGTGAATTCCACGGCAATGAGCAGTTCTTC. The encoded protein is CAISEFHGNEQFF.

The genes are TRBV15 and TRBJ2-2, with a tentative D call TRBD2 (6 bases). V was pared by 5 bases and J by 4 bases, with 20 bases between. The length of the CDR3 is 17 residues. Per the germline V gene, CDR1 is LNHNV and CDR2 is YYDKDF (reference sequence). CDR3 in DNA: TGTGCCACCAGCTTCCCTAGTATGGAGGGGCTCACCGGGGAGCTGTTTTTT. Translation gives CATSFPSMEGLTGELFF.

The chain uses TRBV19 and TRBJ2-7, with unresolved D. The CDR3 covers 15 residues. Trimming removed 1 base at V and 4 bases at J, with 14 bases between. Germline V CDR1 and CDR2: LNHDA, SQIVND (reference sequence). CDR3 sequence: CASSIGAGWVYEQYF. CDR3 in DNA: TGTGCCAGTAGTATAGGGGCAGGATGGGTGTACGAGCAGTACTTC.

This chain links TRBV7-9 with TRBJ2-7; TRBD2 matches 12 bases. There are 15 residues in the CDR3. V trimming: 5 bases; J trimming: 1 base; junction bases outside the gene matches: 3. Per the germline V gene, CDR1 is SEHNR and CDR2 is FQNEAQ (reference sequence). The CDR3 sequence: CASSLGTSGSYEQYF. The CDR3 DNA reads TGTGCCAGCAGCCTCGGGACTAGCGGGTCCTACGAGCAGTACTTC.

The chain is built from TRBV6-6 and TRBJ2-7, with a possible D match to TRBD1 (5 bases). Germline V gene sequence: CDR1 MNHNY, CDR2 SVGAGI (reference sequence). Trimming took 6 bases from V and 2 from J, leaving 8 bases between them. This CDR3 has 12 amino acids. In DNA form, the CDR3 reads TGTGCCAGCAGGGGGCCTACCTACGAGCAGTACTTC. Translated, it gives CASRGPTYEQYF.

Only one count was recorded for this clone. The V call is TRBV2, the J call TRBJ2-7, with D perhaps TRBD1 (6 bases). The CDR3 is 17 residues long. Per the germline V gene, CDR1 is SNHLY and CDR2 is FYNNEI. With 5 bases removed from V and 2 bases from J, the gap between germline ends came to 22 bases. Here the CDR3 reads CASSSTLGQQTTYEQYF. CDR3 coding DNA: TGTGCCAGCAGTTCCACGCTTGGACAGCAGACTACCTACGAGCAGTACTTC.

This clone was recorded only once. This sequence joins TRBV24-1 and TRBJ1-2; 8 bases fit TRBD1. The CDR3 spans 15 residues. V gave up 8 bases and J gave up 2 bases; unmatched junction bases: 9. CDR1 and CDR2 (germline): KGHDR, SFDVKD. CDR3 amino acids: CATTTAGGANYGYTF. The CDR3 nucleotides read TGTGCCACCACCACGGCAGGGGGCGCCAACTATGGCTACACCTTC.

CDR3 protein: CASSPRLAGGLNTGELFF. Here the CDR3 DNA reads TGTGCCAGCAGCCCACGACTAGCGGGAGGACTAAACACCGGGGAGCTGTTTTTT. The gene calls are TRBV7-9 and TRBJ2-2; 13 nucleotides line up with TRBD2. CDR1 is SEHNR, CDR2 FQNEAQ, per germline (reference sequence). The CDR3 contains 18 residues. Trimming cost V 5 bases and J 2 bases; bases outside gene matches: 8.

The J gene is TRBJ2-3, the V gene TRBV3-1 (or the pseudogene TRBV3-2); 11 bases are a match to TRBD2. The J segment lost 7 bases and the V segment lost 1 base, leaving 7 bases of the junction unmatched. The CDR3 sequence is 16 residues long. Looked up from germline, CDR1 is LGHDT and CDR2 is YNNKEL (reference sequence). DNA of the CDR3: TGTGCCAGCAGCCAAGCGACTAGCGGGGTAGGATATACGCAGTATTTT. This sequence encodes CASSQATSGVGYTQYF.

This chain joins TRBV6-1 and TRBJ2-1; D call uncertain. V was cut by 2 bases and J by 3 bases, with 8 bases left in between. Germline V CDR1 and CDR2: MNHNS, SASEGT. The CDR3 sequence is 14 residues long. The chain's CDR3 is CASSESRNYNEQFF. In DNA, the CDR3 is TGTGCCAGCAGTGAATCCAGGAACTACAATGAGCAGTTCTTC.

The genes are TRBV18 and TRBJ1-1, with D possibly TRBD1 on 5 matching bases. Between the trimmed V and J ends, which lost 8 bases and 0 bases, there was a span of 19 bases. This CDR3 has 16 residues. CDR1 is KGHSH, CDR2 LQKENI, per germline. The CDR3 DNA sequence: TGTGCCAGCACGCTAGGGGTTGGGGCGCTGAACACTGAAGCTTTCTTT. This codes for CASTLGVGALNTEAFF.

The chain has TRBV19 and TRBJ1-1; TRBD1 matches at 7 bases. Per germline, CDR1 LNHDA and CDR2 SQIVND (reference sequence). J gave up 1 base and V 5 bases, and 7 bases lay outside the gene matches. CDR3 size: 15 residues. For the CDR3, the DNA is TGTGCCAGTAGTTGGAAGGGACAGTCGAACACTGAAGCTTTCTTT. Residues: CASSWKGQSNTEAFF.

The chain couples TRBV15 to TRBJ2-4; 10 positions match TRBD1. V shed 1 base, J shed 0 bases, and the junction held 3 bases outside the gene matches. The CDR3 runs to 17 residues. Germline V gives CDR1 LNHNV, CDR2 YYDKDF (reference sequence). The CDR3 reads CATSRGDRGSAKNIQYF. CDR3 nucleotides: TGTGCCACCAGCAGAGGGGACAGGGGATCAGCCAAAAACATTCAGTACTTC.

The CDR3 protein is CASRPVQGLNTEAFF. The DNA for the CDR3 is TGTGCCAGCCGCCCGGTTCAGGGGTTGAACACTGAAGCTTTCTTT. This chain connects TRBV6-6 to TRBJ1-1; possible D gene TRBD1, 6 bases. The germline V and J ends were trimmed by 8 bases and 0 bases, with 16 bases remaining between them. The germline gives CDR1 MNHNY, CDR2 SVGAGI (reference sequence). The CDR3 runs 15 residues.

The chain combines TRBV7-9 with TRBJ2-3, with D perhaps matching TRBD1 (6 bases). The length of the CDR3 is 17 residues. CDR1 and CDR2 from the germline V gene are SEHNR and FQNEAQ (reference sequence). V was cut by 1 base and J by 7 bases, with 21 bases left in between. This chain's CDR3 is CASSLVGESRGHHTQYF. Here the CDR3 DNA reads TGTGCCAGCAGCTTAGTGGGAGAGAGCCGGGGACATCATACGCAGTATTTT.

This clone was picked up many times. This same CDR3 is encoded by further DNA sequences in the sample. The gene calls are TRBV27 and TRBJ2-7; D call uncertain. Trimming removed 2 bases from V and 0 bases from J, with 5 bases in between. This CDR3 spans 13 amino acids. Germline V lookup: CDR1 MNHEY, CDR2 SMNVEV (reference sequence). CDR3 DNA: TGTGCCAGCAGTTTAGGCCTCTCCTACGAGCAGTACTTC. As protein: CASSLGLSYEQYF.

This sequence joins TRBV6-5 and TRBJ1-1, with 8 bases identical to TRBD1. With 8 bases clipped from V and 1 base from J, the junction kept 9 bases outside the gene matches. CDR1 is MNHEY and CDR2 is SVGAGI in the germline V gene. The CDR3 extends over 15 amino acids. The CDR3 DNA reads as TGTGCCAGCGCCATGACAGGGGCAAAGAACACTGAAGCTTTCTTT. Its translation is CASAMTGAKNTEAFF.

This rearrangement joins TRBV7-9 to TRBJ1-4; D is undetermined. The CDR3 totals 16 residues. V was pared by 2 bases and J by 6 bases, with 16 bases between. Germline assignment: CDR1 SEHNR and CDR2 FQNEAQ (reference sequence). In DNA, the CDR3 is TGTGCCAGCAGCTTATTTCCTAGAACTGTGGATGAAAAACTGTTTTTT. Translated: CASSLFPRTVDEKLFF. Supplemented by reference TRBV7-9 and TRBJ1-4, the full variable domain reads DTGVSQNPRHKITKRGQNVTFRCDPISEHNRLYWYRQTLGQGPEFLTYFQNEAQLEKSRLLSDRFSAERPKGSFSTLEIQRTEQGDSAMYLCASSLFPRTVDEKLFFGSGTQLSVL.

The chain carries TRBV7-3 and TRBJ1-2; TRBD1 agrees at 8 bases. The V segment lost 6 bases and the J segment 5 bases; nucleotides outside the gene matches: 14. Germline values: CDR1 SGHTA, CDR2 FQGTGA. The length of the CDR3 is 16 residues. The CDR3 sequence: CASRPILTGVGYGYTF. CDR3 DNA: TGTGCCAGCAGACCGATCCTGACAGGGGTGGGGTATGGCTACACCTTC.

J is TRBJ1-2 and V is TRBV24-1; D is uncertain. Trimming left V 6 bases short and J 0 bases short, with 4 bases between. Per germline, CDR1 KGHDR and CDR2 SFDVKD. The length of the CDR3 is 12 residues. This CDR3 reads CATSRANYGYTF. As DNA, the CDR3 is TGTGCCACCAGTCGAGCTAACTATGGCTACACCTTC.

V gene TRBV4-1 combines with J gene TRBJ2-3, with 7 nucleotides matching TRBD1. CDR3 length: 16 residues. Trimming at V came to 6 bases and at J to 0 bases, leaving 9 bases not matched to a gene. Germline V gives CDR1 MGHRA, CDR2 YSYEKL. CDR3 DNA: TGCGCCAGCAGTCAATACGGGACAGCTAGCACAGATACGCAGTATTTT. Translated, it gives CASSQYGTASTDTQYF.

The genes are TRBV13 and TRBJ1-2; maybe TRBD1 (5 bases). V was pared by 2 bases and J by 7 bases, with 11 bases between. Germline CDR1 PRHDT, CDR2 FYEKMQ (reference sequence). The CDR3 runs 13 residues. CDR3 coding DNA: TGTGCCAGCAGCTTAAGGGGCGCACTTGGCTACACCTTC. Residues: CASSLRGALGYTF.

The V gene is TRBV5-1, the J gene TRBJ2-7; D might be TRBD2 (6 bases). The V gene's germline CDR1 is SGHRS and CDR2 YFSETQ. The CDR3 consists of 14 residues. Trimming stripped 3 bases from V and 0 bases from J, with 10 bases between. This CDR3 reads CASSSEGFSYEQYF. As DNA, the CDR3 is TGCGCCAGCAGCTCGGAGGGGTTCTCCTACGAGCAGTACTTC.

The chain is built from TRBV5-1 and TRBJ1-6; 7 bases match TRBD1. The germline CDR1 and CDR2 sequences are SGHRS and YFSETQ. This CDR3 spans 16 amino acids. J lost 7 bases, V lost 4 bases, and 11 bases had no gene match. The CDR3 loop is CASSRHSTGENSPLHF. Here the CDR3 DNA reads TGCGCCAGCAGCCGTCACTCCACAGGGGAAAATTCACCCCTCCACTTT.

This clone appeared a few times. The J gene is TRBJ2-1, the V gene TRBV7-9; D is ambiguous. The CDR3 is 10 residues long. V was trimmed by 8 bases and J by 13 bases, leaving 12 bases between them. The V gene's germline CDR1 is SEHNR and CDR2 FQNEAQ (reference sequence). The CDR3 DNA sequence: TGTGCCAGCCTACCGGAGTTTCAGTTCTTC. Amino acid sequence: CASLPEFQFF.

This clone was observed a handful of times. This chain joins TRBV3-1 (or the pseudogene TRBV3-2) and TRBJ2-2; 8 positions agree with TRBD1. Germline V gives CDR1 LGHDT, CDR2 YNNKEL (reference sequence). V lost 3 bases to trimming and J lost 10 bases; unmatched junction nucleotides: 7. This CDR3 spans 14 amino acids. The CDR3 spells CASSQGRGLAELFF. Here the CDR3 DNA reads TGTGCCAGCAGCCAGGGCAGGGGGCTTGCGGAGCTGTTTTTT.